The 8 T cell receptor beta chains listed next were all sequenced from one sample in a study of cytomegalovirus exposure and HLA in healthy donors. The PCR had 60 Vbeta and 13 Jbeta primers. Clones were read by immunoSEQ multiplex PCR, and TCRdb kept only the in-frame ones, dropping some. Here the sample spans some 150,000 clones, more than 60% being singletons. Specimen: PBMCs. All receptors derive from a woman in her forties in good health and CMV-seronegative.

The V gene is TRBV27, the J gene TRBJ2-3, with 11 positions matching TRBD2. The CDR3 contains 14 residues. With V trimmed by 5 bases and J by 6 bases, 4 bases remained unmatched. The germline V gene encodes CDR1 MNHEY and CDR2 SMNVEV (reference sequence). The CDR3 protein is CASSGLAGEDTQYF. The CDR3 DNA follows: TGTGCCAGCAGTGGACTAGCGGGTGAGGATACGCAGTATTTT.

V is TRBV29-1 and J is TRBJ1-1; 8 positions match TRBD1. Germline trimming cut 2 bases from V and 8 bases from J; bases unmatched to any gene: 7. The CDR3 runs to 13 residues. Germline V gene lookup returns CDR1 SQVTM and CDR2 ANQGSEA. DNA of the CDR3: TGCAGCGTTGAACGACAGGGGAAGGGCGAAGCTTTCTTT. It encodes CSVERQGKGEAFF. Combining the CDR3 with reference TRBV29-1 and TRBJ1-1 gives the whole variable domain SAVISQKPSRDICQRGTSLTIQCQVDSQVTMMFWYRQQPGQSLTLIATANQGSEATYESGFVIDKFPISRPNLTFSTLTVSNMSPEDSSIYLCSVERQGKGEAFFGQGTRLTVV.

The chain couples TRBV5-6 to TRBJ2-3; D remains ambiguous. CDR3 length: 16 amino acids. CDR1 is SGHDT, CDR2 YYEEEE, per germline. V lost 1 base and J lost 1, with 13 bases in between. The CDR3 DNA sequence: TGTGCCAGCAGCTTGCTGTCCGGTCCCGGCACAGATACGCAGTATTTT. It encodes CASSLLSGPGTDTQYF. The full variable domain, in which reference TRBV5-6 and TRBJ2-3 provide the parts outside the CDR3, is DAGVTQSPTHLIKTRGQQVTLRCSPKSGHDTVSWYQQALGQGPQFIFQYYEEEERQRGNFPDRFSGHQFPNYSSELNVNALLLGDSALYLCASSLLSGPGTDTQYFGPGTRLTVL.

CDR3 in DNA: TGTGCCAGCAGTTTAAGGGGCGGGGCGGCCAAAAACATTCAGTACTTC. It is translated as CASSLRGGAAKNIQYF. The chain links TRBV28 to TRBJ2-4, with D possibly TRBD2 on 6 matching bases. The germline V and J ends were trimmed by 2 bases and 1 base, with 12 bases remaining between them. This CDR3 has 16 residues. Germline V CDR1 and CDR2: MDHEN, SYDVKM.

The rearrangement uses TRBV11-3 and TRBJ2-5; tentatively, D is TRBD1 (6 bases). Germline-derived CDR1 and CDR2 are SGHNT and YENEEA. V was trimmed by 0 bases and J by 1 base, leaving 15 bases between them. This CDR3 spans 17 amino acids. Here the CDR3 reads CASSLDSGGLSQETQYF. CDR3 nucleotides: TGTGCCAGCAGCTTAGATTCTGGGGGCCTTAGCCAAGAGACCCAGTACTTC.

This clone was counted only a few times. V and J are TRBV10-3 and TRBJ2-3; 9 bases are shared with TRBD2. The V gene's germline CDR1 is ENHRY and CDR2 SYGVKD. Trimming removed 7 bases from V and 5 bases from J; junction bases left unmatched: 13. This CDR3 region has 16 residues. The CDR3 loop reads CAITERGVEKGDTQYF. In DNA, the CDR3 is TGTGCCATCACCGAGCGGGGGGTGGAAAAAGGAGATACGCAGTATTTT.

This chain uses TRBV6-5 with TRBJ2-5; D is undetermined. Germline V CDR1 and CDR2: MNHEY, SVGAGI. The V gene lost 2 bases and the J gene lost 4 bases, with 11 bases spanning the gap. The CDR3 covers 14 residues. The CDR3 nucleotides are TGTGCCAGCAGTTACGGTCCGGGTGTAGAGACCCAGTACTTC. The encoded protein is CASSYGPGVETQYF.

This clone was seen once. CDR3 DNA sequence: TGCGCCAGCAGTGAGTCTGCGCAGGACTCAGATACGCAGTATTTT. Encoded protein: CASSESAQDSDTQYF. The chain links TRBV10-1 to TRBJ2-3; tentatively, D is TRBD2 (5 bases). Trimming removed 0 bases from V and 4 bases from J, with 11 bases in between. The germline V gene encodes CDR1 WNHNN and CDR2 SYGVQD (reference sequence). The CDR3 loop spans 15 amino acids.